A single sample gave rise to the 19 T cell receptor beta chains below, sequenced in a study of blood T cells in healthy people across ages. A second about 7 to 12 cycle PCR used barcoded and J-beta primers. TCRdb reprocessed the 5' RACE reads via MiXCR and lists one record per CDR3 protein. The table lists fewer than 700,000 distinct CDR3 sequences, approximately 40% of them singletons. The sample was blood. These TCRs come from a man older than 75 in good health.

This clonotype was found a few times. The chain joins TRBV7-2 to TRBJ1-1; possible D gene TRBD1, 6 bases. The CDR3 extends over 13 amino acids. Looked up from germline, CDR1 is SGHTA and CDR2 is FQGNSA. V lost 5 bases, J lost 5 bases, and 12 bases lay in between. The CDR3 coding sequence is TGTGCCAGCAGCGCGGACAGAGTAACTGAAGCTTTCTTT. This translates into CASSADRVTEAFF.

This chain connects TRBV11-2 to TRBJ2-1, with D uncertain. The J call is in doubt because the DNA end fits TRBJ2-7 better. Germline CDR1 SGHAT, CDR2 FQNNGV. This CDR3 is 15 amino acids long. CDR3 protein: CASSLASVSYNEQYF. DNA for the CDR3: TGTGCCAGCAGCTTAGCGTCAGTTTCCTACAATGAGCAGTACTTC.

The chain couples TRBV7-2 to TRBJ1-1, with D unresolved. Trimming removed 4 bases at V and 4 bases at J, with 16 bases between. The CDR3 covers 15 residues. Germline loops: CDR1 SGHTA, CDR2 FQGNSA. In nucleotides, the CDR3 is TGTGCCAGCAGCTCGGACGACTTGAGAGGCACTGAAGCTTTCTTT. This gives the protein CASSSDDLRGTEAFF.

There are a few counts of this clonotype. The chain has TRBV2 and TRBJ2-1, with D uncertain. The germline CDR1 and CDR2 sequences are SNHLY and FYNNEI. The CDR3 extends over 14 amino acids. Between the trimmed V and J ends, which lost 10 bases and 0 bases, there was a span of 13 bases. CDR3 sequence: CATRVRSSYNEQFF. For the CDR3, the DNA is TGTGCCACCAGAGTCAGGAGCTCCTACAATGAGCAGTTCTTC.

V gene TRBV7-2 combines with J gene TRBJ2-1, with D uncertain. The V end lost 2 bases, the J end lost 0 bases, and 8 bases lay between the germline ends. Germline V gene sequence: CDR1 SGHTA, CDR2 FQGNSA. The CDR3 runs to 15 residues. CDR3 in amino acids: CASSLFSDSYNEQFF. In DNA, the CDR3 is TGTGCCAGCAGCTTATTCAGTGACTCCTACAATGAGCAGTTCTTC.

About this clonotype itself: With a much larger clone just one base away, this may be a read error. The rearrangement links TRBV5-1 to TRBJ1-2; a weak D match, TRBD1 (6 bases). The CDR3 consists of 13 residues. Germline V gene sequence: CDR1 SGHRS, CDR2 YFSETQ. Trimming cost V 4 bases and J 6 bases, with 13 bases left between them. The DNA for the CDR3 is TGCGCCAGCAGCGCCCAACAGGGCGATGGCTACACCTTC. It specifies CASSAQQGDGYTF.

With regard to this clonotype: A much more abundant neighbour one base away suggests this may be a read error. This rearrangement joins TRBV20-1 to TRBJ1-1; TRBD1 might be the D (5 bases). The ends were cut back, 6 bases at V and 2 bases at J, with 10 bases in the middle. Per the germline V gene, CDR1 is DFQATT and CDR2 is SNEGSKA (reference sequence). The CDR3 loop spans 12 amino acids. The CDR3 is CSATDSNTEAFF. DNA for the CDR3: TGCAGTGCAACCGACAGCAACACTGAAGCTTTCTTT.

A word on this clonotype: The germline gene is not matched at one end of the junction; a read error may be the cause. The CDR3 DNA follows: TGTGCCAGCAGTGACTCTCAAAATCAGCCCCAGCATTTT. It encodes CASSDSQNQPQHF. The chain recombines TRBV6-2 or TRBV6-3 with TRBJ1-5; D gene unclear. CDR1 is MNHEY and CDR2 is SVGEGT in the germline V gene. The CDR3 spans 13 residues.

This clonotype is a singleton in its sample. The rearrangement links TRBV27 to TRBJ2-4; a weak D match, TRBD2 (6 bases). The J call may be faulty, since TRBJ2-5 better matches the DNA end. CDR1 and CDR2 (germline): MNHEY, SMNVEV (reference sequence). The CDR3 runs to 11 residues. CDR3 residues: CARTRQETQYF. CDR3 coding DNA: TGTGCCAGGACTAGACAAGAGACCCAGTACTTC.

V usage is TRBV27 and J usage is TRBJ1-2; no clear D gene. V lost 0 bases, J lost 5 bases, and 13 bases lay in between. Per germline, CDR1 MNHEY and CDR2 SMNVEV (reference sequence). This CDR3 is built from 15 residues. The CDR3 bases are TGTGCCAGCAGTTTATCTCGGGAGGTGGGTTATGGCTACACCTTC. It yields the protein CASSLSREVGYGYTF.

This clonotype was counted only a few times. The rearrangement joins TRBV14 to TRBJ2-1; 10 bases are shared with TRBD2. With 4 bases clipped from V and 7 bases from J, the junction kept 7 bases outside the gene matches. The length of the CDR3 is 15 residues. The germline V gene has CDR1 SGHDN and CDR2 FVKESK. DNA for the CDR3: TGTGCCAGCAGCCTCGGACTAGCGGATACAAATGAGCAGTTCTTC. Translating gives CASSLGLADTNEQFF.

This chain joins TRBV5-1 and TRBJ2-1; 8 bases agree with TRBD1. The J segment lost 6 bases and the V segment lost 9 bases, leaving 11 bases of the junction unmatched. CDR3 length: 14 residues. CDR1 is SGHRS and CDR2 is YFSETQ in the germline V gene. The CDR3 DNA follows: TGCGCCACTTCTCCGACGACAGGGGTCAATGAGCAGTTCTTC. Translated, it gives CATSPTTGVNEQFF.

V usage is TRBV7-9 and J usage is TRBJ2-5; D possibly corresponds to TRBD2 (6 bases). This CDR3 region has 15 residues. V lost 1 base and J 4 bases, leaving 13 bases between the germline ends. In germline, CDR1 is SEHNR, CDR2 FQNEAQ (reference sequence). CDR3 nucleotides: TGTGCCAGCAGCTTAGTTCCAGGGAGGCCAGAGACCCAGTACTTC. It codes for CASSLVPGRPETQYF.

The chain carries TRBV2 and TRBJ2-3, with TRBD2 matching 8 bases. After removal of 9 bases from V and 6 bases from J, the junction contained 11 bases not matched to a gene. The germline CDR1 and CDR2 sequences are SNHLY and FYNNEI. The CDR3 totals 14 residues. Here the CDR3 DNA reads TGTGCCAGAAGTAAACTAGCGGAGACGGATACGCAGTATTTT. This codes for CARSKLAETDTQYF.

V is TRBV20-1 and J is TRBJ1-2, with a possible D match to TRBD1 (6 bases). V shed 3 bases and J shed 7 bases, with 18 bases lying between them. Per the germline V gene, CDR1 is DFQATT and CDR2 is SNEGSKA (reference sequence). CDR3 length: 14 amino acids. CDR3 DNA: TGCAGTGCTAGCGACCAGACAGGATCGCGTGGCTACACCTTC. This codes for CSASDQTGSRGYTF.

For the CDR3, the DNA is TGTGCCAGCAGTTTCCGAGCGGGAGGCTCCTACAATGAGCAGTACTTC. This encodes CASSFRAGGSYNEQYF. The rearrangement uses TRBV27 and TRBJ2-1, with 9 nucleotides matching TRBD2. The DNA matches TRBJ2-7 better at its end, which makes the J call doubtful. CDR1 is MNHEY, CDR2 SMNVEV, per germline (reference sequence). There are 16 residues in the CDR3.

Turning to this clonotype: At one end, the junction sequence differs from germline, possibly due to a read error. V is TRBV7-9 and J is TRBJ2-4; D call uncertain. The J call is doubtful: the DNA matches TRBJ2-7 better. There are 14 residues in the CDR3. Germline-derived CDR1 and CDR2 are SEHNR and FQNEAQ (reference sequence). CDR3 in DNA: TGTGCCAGCAGCTCGACGACGGTATCCTCCGAGCAGTACTTC. Protein product: CASSSTTVSSEQYF.

This sequence joins TRBV20-1 and TRBJ2-7; TRBD2 aligns across 8 bases. CDR1 is DFQATT, CDR2 SNEGSKA, per germline (reference sequence). Germline trimming cut 6 bases from V and 5 bases from J; bases unmatched to any gene: 9. CDR3 length: 13 amino acids. The CDR3 DNA reads TGCAGTGCCTGGCCCGGGACTAGTAACGAGCAGTACTTC. Translated, it gives CSAWPGTSNEQYF.

This sequence joins TRBV3-1 and TRBJ2-1; no definite D call. V was clipped by 3 bases and J by 0 bases, with 15 bases between them. The CDR3 length is 17 residues. The germline V gene has CDR1 LGHDT and CDR2 YNNKEL (reference sequence). The chain's CDR3 is CASSQERAKRSYNEQFF. As DNA, the CDR3 is TGTGCCAGCAGCCAGGAACGGGCCAAGCGCTCCTACAATGAGCAGTTCTTC.